Listed here is a single T cell receptor beta chain. The antigen remains undetermined. In the PCR, 60 Vbeta and 13 Jbeta primers were used. Some clones are missing from TCRdb's copy, which holds only in-frame ones; the method was immunoSEQ multiplex PCR. The table records some 95,000 clones, under 80% of them present only once. The entry originates in a study of cytomegalovirus exposure and HLA in healthy donors. General study results and limits: Available immune exposure information was restricted to CMV serostatus only.

Looked up from germline, CDR1 is KGHSH and CDR2 is LQKENI. The CDR3 runs to 18 residues. The V and J ends lost 8 bases and 3 bases respectively, with 29 bases between them. This clonotype was obtained from a middle-aged man in good health and CMV-seropositive. This rearrangement joins TRBV18 to TRBJ2-7; D is perhaps TRBD1 (5 bases). Sequenced input: PBMCs. The CDR3 here is CASRMEEESREFCYEQYF. The CDR3 bases are TGTGCCAGCCGGATGGAAGAGGAAAGCAGGGAATTCTGCTACGAGCAGTACTTC.